These 11 T cell receptor beta chains were all obtained from the same sample, sequenced in a study of T cells in Graves' hyperthyroidism and ophthalmopathy. RNA transcripts were the template for amplifying TCR beta CDR3 regions. HTBI primers were employed in a first-round RT-PCR of the TCR CDR3. TCRdb reprocessed the multiplex PCR reads with MiXCR, giving one entry per CDR3 protein. Of approximately 740,000 distinct CDR3 sequences listed, around 15% were seen once; the top ten hold roughly 10%. The sequencing sample was made of blood. The source is a woman between 18 and 30 years old with Graves' hyperthyroidism.

In this sample, this clonotype turned up many times. The chain joins TRBV11-2 to TRBJ1-5; D perhaps matches TRBD1 (5 bases). Per the germline V gene, CDR1 is SGHAT and CDR2 is FQNNGV. The CDR3 has 15 residues. V lost 5 bases, J lost 4 bases, and 15 bases lay in between. Written as DNA, the CDR3 is TGTGCCAGCAGCCAGGGACCCTCGGGGAATCAGCCCCAGCATTTT. It codes for CASSQGPSGNQPQHF. The full variable domain, completed using reference TRBV11-2 and TRBJ1-5, is EAGVAQSPRYKIIEKRQSVAFWCNPISGHATLYWYQQILGQGPKLLIQFQNNGVVDDSQLPKDRFSAERLKGVDSTLKIQPAKLEDSAVYLCASSQGPSGNQPQHFGDGTRLSIL.

This clonotype was seen ten or more times. This rearrangement joins TRBV27 to TRBJ2-1; a possible D gene is TRBD2 (6 bases). The CDR3 has 16 amino acids. From germline, CDR1 is MNHEY and CDR2 SMNVEV (reference sequence). V lost 7 bases and J lost 0, with 16 bases in between. CDR3 DNA sequence: TGTGCCAGCACCCCCCGGGCGGGGAGCTCCTACAATGAGCAGTTCTTC. This sequence encodes CASTPRAGSSYNEQFF.

This clonotype came up many times. The V gene is TRBV6-2 or TRBV6-3, the J gene TRBJ2-1; 14 bases match TRBD2. V was clipped by 5 bases and J by 3 bases; unmatched bases: 3. Looked up from germline, CDR1 is MNHEY and CDR2 is SVGEGT. CDR3 length: 16 residues. This CDR3 reads CASSRLAGGHYNEQFF. CDR3 sequence (DNA): TGTGCCAGCAGTCGACTAGCGGGAGGGCACTACAATGAGCAGTTCTTC.

V is TRBV7-9 and J is TRBJ2-3; the match to TRBD2 covers 16 bases. This CDR3 is 17 amino acids long. Germline V gene sequence: CDR1 SEHNR, CDR2 FQNEAQ (reference sequence). V lost 3 bases to trimming and J lost 3 bases; unmatched junction nucleotides: 3. For the CDR3, the DNA is TGTGCCAGCAGCTTGGGACTAGCGGGAGGGCCAACAGATACGCAGTATTTT. It translates to CASSLGLAGGPTDTQYF.

This clonotype occurred a few times. V gene TRBV10-3 combines with J gene TRBJ2-5, with D maybe TRBD1 (5 bases). V lost 6 bases and J lost 3, with 11 bases in between. Germline V gene data show CDR1 as ENHRY and CDR2 as SYGVKD. The CDR3 covers 13 residues. The CDR3 reads CAISSRAEETQYF. The DNA for the CDR3 is TGTGCCATCAGCAGCAGGGCGGAAGAGACCCAGTACTTC.

This clonotype was counted at least ten times. The chain is built from TRBV27 and TRBJ2-5; 10 bases match TRBD1. Germline V gene lookup returns CDR1 MNHEY and CDR2 SMNVEV (reference sequence). With 6 bases clipped from V and 5 bases from J, the junction kept 9 bases outside the gene matches. The CDR3 is 15 residues long. The CDR3 nucleotides are TGTGCCAGCAGACAACAAGACAGGGGGCAGGAGACCCAGTACTTC. Encoded protein: CASRQQDRGQETQYF.

This rearrangement joins TRBV7-9 to TRBJ2-7; D remains ambiguous. Gene TRBJ2-1 matches the end of the DNA better, so the J call may be wrong. Looked up from germline, CDR1 is SEHNR and CDR2 is FQNEAQ (reference sequence). There are 11 residues in the CDR3. This CDR3 reads CASSSAYEQFF. The CDR3 nucleotides are TGTGCCAGCAGCTCTGCCTACGAGCAGTTCTTC.

This clonotype showed up many times. The chain joins TRBV28 to TRBJ1-1; TRBD1 is a possible D gene (5 bases). Germline assignment: CDR1 MDHEN and CDR2 SYDVKM. There are 15 residues in the CDR3. V shed 5 bases and J shed 0 bases, with 13 bases lying between them. CDR3 DNA: TGTGCCAGCAGTCCCCAAGGGGCGGTGAACACTGAAGCTTTCTTT. Translated, it gives CASSPQGAVNTEAFF.

This clonotype was found many times. This rearrangement joins TRBV27 to TRBJ2-3; D not certain. This CDR3 region has 16 residues. Trimming took 0 bases from V and 6 from J, leaving 16 bases between them. Per germline, CDR1 MNHEY and CDR2 SMNVEV (reference sequence). The CDR3, as DNA: TGTGCCAGCAGTTTATCCAGCATACATCGAGTGGATACGCAGTATTTT. It is translated as CASSLSSIHRVDTQYF.

This clonotype was observed a few times. V is TRBV4-2 and J is TRBJ1-2; 9 bases align to TRBD1. Per germline, CDR1 LGHNA and CDR2 YNFKEQ. The V and J ends lost 1 base and 7 bases, in that order; junction bases with no gene match: 4. This CDR3 has 14 residues. Written as DNA, the CDR3 is TGTGCCAGCAGCCAAGTGGGGACAGGGCCTGGCTACACCTTC. This translates into CASSQVGTGPGYTF.

As regards this clonotype: No DNA is shown, since the ends of the CDR3 on it are uncertain; the CDR3 is the one TCRdb lists. This chain connects TRBV9 to TRBJ2-7. The CDR3 region is 15 residues in length, termini included. CDR1 is SGDLS, CDR2 YYNGEE, per germline. CDR3: CASSVGTGSSYEQHF.